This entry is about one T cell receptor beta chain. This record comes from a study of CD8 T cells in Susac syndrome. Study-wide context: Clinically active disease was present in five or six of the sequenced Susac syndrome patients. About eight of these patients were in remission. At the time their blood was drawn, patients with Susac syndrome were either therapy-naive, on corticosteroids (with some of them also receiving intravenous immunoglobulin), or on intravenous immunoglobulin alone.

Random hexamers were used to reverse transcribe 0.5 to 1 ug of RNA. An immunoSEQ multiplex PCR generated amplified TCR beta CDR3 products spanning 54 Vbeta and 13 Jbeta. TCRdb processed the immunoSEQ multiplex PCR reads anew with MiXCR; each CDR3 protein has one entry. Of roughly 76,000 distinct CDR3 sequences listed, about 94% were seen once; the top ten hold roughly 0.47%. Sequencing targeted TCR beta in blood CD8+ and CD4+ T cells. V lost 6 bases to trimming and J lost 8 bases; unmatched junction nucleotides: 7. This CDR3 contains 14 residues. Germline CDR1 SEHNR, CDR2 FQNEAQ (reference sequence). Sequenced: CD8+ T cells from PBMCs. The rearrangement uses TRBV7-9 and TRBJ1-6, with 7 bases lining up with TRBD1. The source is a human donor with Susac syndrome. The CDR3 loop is CASSFGQAHSPLHF. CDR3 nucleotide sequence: TGTGCCAGCAGTTTTGGACAGGCCCATTCACCCCTCCACTTT.